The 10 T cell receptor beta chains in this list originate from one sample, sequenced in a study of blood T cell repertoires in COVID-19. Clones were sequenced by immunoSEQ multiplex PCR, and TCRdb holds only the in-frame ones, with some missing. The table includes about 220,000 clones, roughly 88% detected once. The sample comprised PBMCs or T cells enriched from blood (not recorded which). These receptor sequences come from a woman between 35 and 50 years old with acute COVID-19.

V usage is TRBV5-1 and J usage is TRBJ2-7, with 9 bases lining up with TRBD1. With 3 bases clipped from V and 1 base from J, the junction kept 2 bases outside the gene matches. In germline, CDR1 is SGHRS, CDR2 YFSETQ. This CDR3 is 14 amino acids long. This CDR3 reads CASSSGTGSYEQYF. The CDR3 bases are TGCGCCAGCAGCTCAGGGACAGGGTCCTACGAGCAGTACTTC.

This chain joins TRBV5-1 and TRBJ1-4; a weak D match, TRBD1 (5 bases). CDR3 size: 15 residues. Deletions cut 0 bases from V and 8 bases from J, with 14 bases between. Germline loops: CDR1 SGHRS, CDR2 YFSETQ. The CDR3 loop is CASSLAARVGEKLFF. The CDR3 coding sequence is TGCGCCAGCAGCTTGGCCGCCAGGGTTGGGGAAAAACTGTTTTTT. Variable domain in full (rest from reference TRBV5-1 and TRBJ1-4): KAGVTQTPRYLIKTRGQQVTLSCSPISGHRSVSWYQQTPGQGLQFLFEYFSETQRNKGNFPGRFSGRQFSNSRSEMNVSTLELGDSALYLCASSLAARVGEKLFFGSGTQLSVL.

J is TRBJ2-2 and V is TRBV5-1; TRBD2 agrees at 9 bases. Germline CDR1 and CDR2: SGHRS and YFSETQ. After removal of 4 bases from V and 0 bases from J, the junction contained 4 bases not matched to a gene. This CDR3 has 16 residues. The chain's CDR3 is CASSPSSGANTGELFF. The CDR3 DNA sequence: TGCGCCAGCAGCCCCTCTAGCGGGGCGAACACCGGGGAGCTGTTTTTT.

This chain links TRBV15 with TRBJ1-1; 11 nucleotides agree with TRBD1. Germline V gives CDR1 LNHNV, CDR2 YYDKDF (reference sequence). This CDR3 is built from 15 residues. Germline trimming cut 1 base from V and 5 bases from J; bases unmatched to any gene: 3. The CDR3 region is CATSRGDRGATEAFF. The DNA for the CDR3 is TGTGCCACCAGCAGAGGGGACAGGGGGGCAACTGAAGCTTTCTTT.

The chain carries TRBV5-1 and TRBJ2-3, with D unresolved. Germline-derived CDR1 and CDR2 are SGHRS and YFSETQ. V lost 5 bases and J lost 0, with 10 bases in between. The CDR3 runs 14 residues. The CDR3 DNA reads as TGCGCCAGCAGTCCAGGTGGTAGCACAGATACGCAGTATTTT. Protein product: CASSPGGSTDTQYF. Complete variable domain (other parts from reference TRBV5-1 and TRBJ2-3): KAGVTQTPRYLIKTRGQQVTLSCSPISGHRSVSWYQQTPGQGLQFLFEYFSETQRNKGNFPGRFSGRQFSNSRSEMNVSTLELGDSALYLCASSPGGSTDTQYFGPGTRLTVL.

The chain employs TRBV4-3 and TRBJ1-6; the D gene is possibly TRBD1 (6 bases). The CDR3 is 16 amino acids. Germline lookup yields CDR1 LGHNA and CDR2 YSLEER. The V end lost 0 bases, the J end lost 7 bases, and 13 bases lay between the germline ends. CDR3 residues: CASSQEWGTQNSPLHF. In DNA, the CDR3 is TGCGCCAGCAGCCAAGAGTGGGGGACACAAAATTCACCCCTCCACTTT.

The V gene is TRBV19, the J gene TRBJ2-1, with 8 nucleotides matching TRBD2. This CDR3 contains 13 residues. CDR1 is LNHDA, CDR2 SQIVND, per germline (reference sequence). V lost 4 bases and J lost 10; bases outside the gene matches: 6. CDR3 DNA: TGTGCCAGTAGTAGCGGGGGGCCGGGGGAGCAGTTCTTC. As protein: CASSSGGPGEQFF.

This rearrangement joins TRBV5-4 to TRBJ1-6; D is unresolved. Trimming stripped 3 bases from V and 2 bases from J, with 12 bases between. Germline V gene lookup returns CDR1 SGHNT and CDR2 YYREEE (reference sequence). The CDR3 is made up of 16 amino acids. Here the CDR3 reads CASSSRRNAYNSPLHF. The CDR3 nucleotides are TGTGCCAGCAGCTCAAGGCGGAATGCCTATAATTCACCCCTCCACTTT.

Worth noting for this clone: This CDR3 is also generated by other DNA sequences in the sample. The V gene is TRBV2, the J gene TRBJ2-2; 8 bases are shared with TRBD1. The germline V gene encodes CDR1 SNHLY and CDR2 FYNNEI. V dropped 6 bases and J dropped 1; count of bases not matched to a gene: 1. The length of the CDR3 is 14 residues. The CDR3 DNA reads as TGTGCCAGCAGGGACAGGGTGAACACCGGGGAGCTGTTTTTT. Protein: CASRDRVNTGELFF.

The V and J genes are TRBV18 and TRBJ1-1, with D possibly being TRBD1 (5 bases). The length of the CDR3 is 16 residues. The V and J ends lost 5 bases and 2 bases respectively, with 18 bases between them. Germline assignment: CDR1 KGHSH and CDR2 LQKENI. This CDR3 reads CASSGTLPGGNTEAFF. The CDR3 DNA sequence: TGTGCCAGCTCAGGGACTCTCCCTGGGGGAAACACTGAAGCTTTCTTT.